This T cell receptor beta chain came from a study of cytomegalovirus exposure and HLA in healthy donors (dated by TCRdb to 2017 to 2019). About the investigation overall: In an earlier analysis of around 540 of the donors, 276 Gb of sequence data and 117 million unique TCR beta sequences from about 179 million T cells were reported. An early release covering 550 to 700 HLA-typed donors comprised 250 to 350 gigabases of sequencing data and approximately 80 million unique TCR sequences. Of the roughly 420 genotyped donors, less than 85% were placed in the genetic ancestry cluster associated with self-reported Caucasian donors. The aim of the study was to test whether cataloging public T cell receptors could identify signatures of past pathogen exposure. The T cell repertoires of several hundred subjects were profiled by immunosequencing and related to cytomegalovirus serostatus. A separate validation cohort of 100 to 150 different subjects was used in addition to the 666-subject first cohort. High-throughput TCR immunosequencing, statistical association of individual TCRs with disease status, and machine learning were combined to predict cytomegalovirus infection status. A later analysis re-analyzed previously published TCR beta repertoires from approximately 700 donors and added high-resolution HLA genotyping to study TCR occurrence patterns. In the later analysis, no new phenotypic data were used to find candidate immune exposures; instead, reliance was placed on TCR beta sequences and their occurrence across donors. In an earlier analysis of over 550 of the donors, high-throughput TCR beta sequencing was used to judge whether each TCR beta V gene segment behaved as functional or pseudogenic. Donor age, sex, ethnicity and CMV serostatus were compiled together with the repertoire data. A later genetic analysis took genome-wide SNP genotypes for about 65% of the 666 donors and used that subset as a discovery cohort. All discovery cohort repertoires had been generated using a single sequencing platform. Class I and class II HLA loci were covered by the typing at four-digit resolution. The number of typed donors differed by locus: about 620-630 for A, B, C, DRB1 and DQB1; approximately 540 for DQA1; 606 for DPA1; and roughly 470 for DPB1. Roughly five DR-DQ haplotypes were handled as single units for association and clustering, since linkage in the cohort was strong. Among roughly 400 genotyped donors of the cohort, an average of about 220,000 unique TCR beta nucleotide sequences was sequenced per donor, of which 15% to 20% were non-productive. Broad study findings and their caveats: In vitro tests confirmed that a few of the cytomegalovirus-associated TCR beta chains recognize cytomegalovirus antigens. According to a later analysis, most CMV-associated TCR beta chains appeared to be HLA-restricted, and the HLA associations seemed to be driven largely by CMV exposure. A cluster of highly shared sequence variants was judged likely to represent a technical artifact of the sequencing pipeline. Presence/absence analyses assumed roughly uniform sequencing depth across donors, an assumption that may not hold. The study listed over 150 TCR beta chains as associated with cytomegalovirus. According to a later analysis, parvovirus B19, influenza, CMV and Epstein-Barr virus appeared linked to several top co-occurrence clusters. Because HLA typing was unavailable for some donors at each locus, only the typed subset was used in association tests. In a later genetic analysis, a missense DCLRE1C variant was associated with V-gene and J-gene trimming of TCR beta chains, and the association was replicated in an independent cohort. The classifier was reported to diagnose cytomegalovirus status with high specificity and sensitivity in both the original cohort and the validation cohort. A further reported finding was that TCR beta sequences accurately predicted the HLA-A and HLA-B alleles for most subjects in the first cohort. At a false discovery rate of 0.05, a later analysis linked 15,000 to 20,000 TCR beta sequences to specific HLA alleles. According to a later analysis, TCR association rates differed among HLA loci, with DRB1 alleles showing the most associated TCRs and HLA-C alleles showing the fewest. While some public TCRs were present in many individuals, most TCR sequences turned up only very rarely across donors. In an earlier analysis of 587 of the donors, most TCR beta V segments appeared in productive rearrangements about 87% or about 30% of the time, broadly matching IMGT annotations. In this cohort, only TCR beta chains were sequenced, and detectable features were limited by the absence of alpha or paired-chain data. Immune exposure information for the cohort was limited to CMV serostatus. Linkage disequilibrium might explain the correlated functional status among segregating V segments, but an unknown experimental factor could not be ruled out. It was suggested by the authors that the approach could potentially be generalized to other disease states and immunological phenotypes. A later genetic analysis reported fewer N-insertions in productive TCRs among donors in an Asian-associated ancestry cluster than the roughly 670-donor mean. Roughly 17 rarely observed V segments, including chromosome 9 orphons, were excluded from the earlier analysis of approximately 600 of the donors because counts were too low. Compared with equally common non-associated chains, HLA-associated TCR beta chains in a later analysis were more clonally expanded and had lower generation probabilities. Strong co-occurrence of HLA alleles, especially DR and DQ, made assigning TCR associations to individual alleles difficult.

The method behind the library was the immunoSEQ multiplex PCR assay. For the multiplex PCR, a mixture combining 60 forward primers for TCR Vbeta segments and 13 reverse primers for TCR Jbeta segments was used. Amplification of the CDR3 region of rearranged TCR beta genes was performed with a multiplex PCR assay on genomic DNA. Amplified TCR beta libraries were sequenced as 87-base-pair reads on the Illumina HiSeq System. Per the source publication's procedure: Across the roughly 700 repertoires, a later analysis counted 80 million or so unique TCR beta chains, around 11 million of which were shared by at least two donors. A nearest-neighbor algorithm error-corrected the raw reads and collapsed the reads into unique sequences, merging closely related sequences to remove PCR and sequencing errors. To assign V, D and J gene segments, CDR3 sequences were aligned to IMGT reference sequences. For a sequence to be retained, a match of at least six nucleotides was required to both a V gene segment and a J gene segment. A rearrangement counted as productive if the CDR3 had no stop codons and remained in frame with V and J, and every other rearrangement counted as non-productive. CDR3 was defined by IMGT convention, running from the second conserved V-encoded cysteine to the conserved J-encoded phenylalanine. Sequences without an unambiguous match to a single V gene segment were excluded from the earlier analysis of 500 to 700 of the donors. An earlier analysis of several hundred of the donors called V segments functional above 56.7% productive rearrangements and segregating when the between-donor standard deviation exceeded 5%. A statistical classification framework was built to diagnose cytomegalovirus status from the catalog of TCR beta chain sequences. A later analysis assigned V and J genes by comparing TCR nucleotide sequences with IMGT/GENE-DB human TR gene sequences. The TCRdist pipeline was used in a later analysis to assign CDR3 sequences and most-parsimonious VDJ recombination scenarios. In a later analysis, each TCR beta chain was defined by its CDR3 amino acid sequence together with its V-gene family, and reads without a unique V-gene family were excluded. A later analysis removed 592 highly shared, low-generation-probability nucleotide sequences to deal with suspected cross-contamination and a sequencing artifact. In a later analysis, a clonal expansion index for each public chain was calculated from normalized within-repertoire ranks of inferred template counts. A later analysis computed generation probabilities with a VDJ recombination model fitted to out-of-frame rearrangements, and checked the results against IGoR. In a later analysis, hypergeometric tests were used to score TCR-TCR, TCR-HLA and TCR-CMV co-occurrence, with a repertoire-size bias correction applied to TCR pairs. To estimate false discovery rates, a later analysis permuted the HLA or CMV assignments 20 times. In a later analysis, co-occurring TCRs were grouped using DBSCAN, and TCRdist sequence similarity was added for clustering within HLA-allele-positive subsets. Repertoires with fewer than 30,000 or more than 120,000 public chains, plus five repertoires with anomalous nucleotide sharing, were excluded from co-occurrence clustering. The table was pulled from immuneACCESS by TCRdb, which kept in-frame rearrangements only. Such tables lose some clones; where checked, under half of the loss comes from unresolved V genes, and the rest has no known cause. The V and J calls and the clone size are those of that table, but D and trimming were determined from the DNA. Across this sample there are around 200,000 clones, with 79% seen only once. The ten largest account for approximately 4.7% of the sample.

In total, more than 500 healthy bone marrow donors made up the cohort. All cohort members were sampled while nominally healthy, although unrecorded immune exposures were likely present. The donor was CMV seropositive and was included in the group of 290 or so seropositive cohort members. A peripheral blood sample was provided by each donor, and peripheral blood mononuclear cells were used for TCR beta sequencing. Genomic DNA extraction from the blood cell samples was performed with the Qiagen DNeasy Blood Extraction Kit. Details on this clone: The antigen it binds to is not known. No qualities accompany the bases; no much larger clone lies one base away.

This receptor was taken from a woman under 40 in good health and CMV-seropositive. The specimen sequenced was PBMCs.

The CDR3 here reads CAISVGGYGYEQYF. In nucleotides, the sequence is TGTGCCATCAGTGTGGGGGGTTACGGCTACGAGCAGTACTTC. The receptor chain draws on TRBV10-3 and TRBJ2-7; 6 matching bases give a weak D call of TRBD2. According to the germline V gene, CDR1 reads ENHRY and CDR2 reads SYGVKD. Between the V and J ends, shortened by 4 bases and 3 bases respectively, the junction contains 13 bases. The CDR3 starts with the cysteine, ends with the phenylalanine, and has 14 residues. Only the CDR3 region is kept as DNA, spanning 42 bases read in frame from base 1.